A single sample is the source of the 8 T cell receptor beta chains below, sequenced in a study of blood T cell repertoires in COVID-19. Generated by immunoSEQ multiplex PCR, the TCRdb table keeps only in-frame clones and is missing some. The sample yields around 450,000 clones, 70% to 90% seen once. The sequencing input was PBMCs or T cells enriched from blood (not recorded which). Receptors were obtained from a woman aged 18-29 years with acute COVID-19.

V and J are TRBV2 and TRBJ2-7; possible D gene TRBD2, 6 bases. This CDR3 comprises 14 residues. V lost 7 bases and J 3 bases, leaving 16 bases between the germline ends. Germline CDR1 is SNHLY and CDR2 is FYNNEI. The CDR3 loop reads CASTPGRGDYEQYF. CDR3 nucleotide sequence: TGTGCCAGCACTCCCGGACGCGGGGACTACGAGCAGTACTTC. Based on the CDR3 plus reference TRBV2 and TRBJ2-7, the full variable domain is EPEVTQTPSHQVTQMGQEVILRCVPISNHLYFYWYRQILGQKVEFLVSFYNNEISEKSEIFDDQFSVERPDGSNFTLKIRSTKLEDSAMYFCASTPGRGDYEQYFGPGTRLTVT.

This clone was seen a few times. The chain carries TRBV6-5 and TRBJ1-5; D is unresolved. The germline V and J ends were trimmed by 7 bases and 0 bases, with 10 bases remaining between them. The germline gives CDR1 MNHEY, CDR2 SVGAGI. The CDR3 has 14 residues. The CDR3 DNA is TGTGCCAGCAACGCGGAATATAGCAATCAGCCCCAGCATTTT. It encodes CASNAEYSNQPQHF.

The chain employs TRBV18 and TRBJ2-3, with D uncertain. V was shortened by 3 bases and J by 2 bases, with 3 bases between the two germline ends. CDR1 KGHSH and CDR2 LQKENI come from the germline V gene. The CDR3 runs 12 residues. CDR3 nucleotides: TGTGCCAGCTCACCCTACACAGATACGCAGTATTTT. This translates into CASSPYTDTQYF.

This chain uses TRBV25-1 with TRBJ1-4; no reliable D call. The germline V and J ends were trimmed by 8 bases and 8 bases, with 6 bases remaining between them. Per germline, CDR1 MGHDK and CDR2 SYGVNS. This CDR3 has 10 residues. In DNA, the CDR3 is TGTGCCAGCGAACAAGAAAAACTGTTTTTT. This codes for CASEQEKLFF. Drawing the rest from reference TRBV25-1 and TRBJ1-4, the complete variable domain is EADIYQTPRYLVIGTGKKITLECSQTMGHDKMYWYQQDPGMELHLIHYSYGVNSTEKGDLSSESTVSRIRTEHFPLTLESARPSHTSQYLCASEQEKLFFGSGTQLSVL.

V is TRBV18 and J is TRBJ1-2; TRBD1 is a possible D gene (6 bases). V lost 4 bases, J lost 2 bases, and 8 bases lay in between. CDR3 length equals 13 residues. Germline loops: CDR1 KGHSH, CDR2 LQKENI. For the CDR3, the DNA is TGTGCCAGCTCACAGGGGGGGAACTATGGCTACACCTTC. Translation gives CASSQGGNYGYTF.

The chain recombines TRBV3-1 (or the pseudogene TRBV3-2) with TRBJ1-1; D might be TRBD1 (6 bases). Germline-derived CDR1 and CDR2 are LGHDT and YNNKEL (reference sequence). The CDR3 totals 14 residues. Trimming pared 4 bases from V and 7 bases from J, leaving 16 bases between. DNA of the CDR3: TGTGCCAGCAGCCCGATTAACAGGGTCAGTGAAGCTTTCTTT. Protein: CASSPINRVSEAFF.

The V and J genes are TRBV11-2 and TRBJ2-5; a weak D match, TRBD2 (7 bases). With 0 bases removed from V and 0 bases from J, the gap between germline ends came to 8 bases. Germline values: CDR1 SGHAT, CDR2 FQNNGV. CDR3 length: 15 residues. CDR3 region: CASSLDGGHQETQYF. In nucleotides, the CDR3 is TGTGCCAGCAGCTTAGACGGGGGGCACCAAGAGACCCAGTACTTC.

V usage is TRBV28 and J usage is TRBJ2-1; weak D call: TRBD2 (6 bases). This CDR3 is 13 amino acids long. Germline lookup yields CDR1 MDHEN and CDR2 SYDVKM. The CDR3 spells CAAGTGVRYEQFF. The DNA of the CDR3 is TGTGCAGCCGGTACGGGAGTAAGGTATGAGCAGTTCTTC.